The clone carrying this T cell receptor beta chain was seen only a few times. Its specificity is not known. In this CDR3 the conserved last residue, phenylalanine or tryptophan, is missing, so a read error is likely. RNA isolated from unsorted whole blood supplied the blood RNA, with germline DNA also extracted. At sampling, these chronic HBV carriers had received no treatment. With a constant-region primer, TCR beta cDNA was made from approximately 520 ng of total RNA. Libraries of TCR beta came from three nested multiplex PCR rounds with slightly modified ARM-PCR. Two initial PCR rounds of about 11 cycles each paired TRBV1-TRBV30 forward primers with a C-beta reverse primer. TCRdb reprocessed the multiplex PCR reads via MiXCR and lists one record per CDR3 protein. Among 330,000 or so distinct CDR3 sequences listed, approximately 64% were seen once. CDR1 and CDR2 (germline): SGHAT, FQNNGV. The CDR3 is 12 amino acids. Trimming left V 6 bases short and J 3 bases short, with 9 bases between.

This record comes from a study of tumor-infiltrating lymphocytes in primary liver carcinoma. Study overall: Patients included men and women of 30 to 69 years. Study results and caveats: Tumor-adjacent and tumor-blood pairs shared a smaller degree of overlap than tumor region pairs.

The specimen sequenced was peripheral blood. This chain uses TRBV11-2 with TRBJ2-7; maybe TRBD2 (6 bases). This clonotype originated in a man aged 40-50 years with primary liver carcinoma and hepatitis B virus infection. The CDR3 is CASSPGGYEQYL. As DNA, the CDR3 is TGTGCCAGCAGTCCCGGGGGCTACGAGCAGTACTTA.